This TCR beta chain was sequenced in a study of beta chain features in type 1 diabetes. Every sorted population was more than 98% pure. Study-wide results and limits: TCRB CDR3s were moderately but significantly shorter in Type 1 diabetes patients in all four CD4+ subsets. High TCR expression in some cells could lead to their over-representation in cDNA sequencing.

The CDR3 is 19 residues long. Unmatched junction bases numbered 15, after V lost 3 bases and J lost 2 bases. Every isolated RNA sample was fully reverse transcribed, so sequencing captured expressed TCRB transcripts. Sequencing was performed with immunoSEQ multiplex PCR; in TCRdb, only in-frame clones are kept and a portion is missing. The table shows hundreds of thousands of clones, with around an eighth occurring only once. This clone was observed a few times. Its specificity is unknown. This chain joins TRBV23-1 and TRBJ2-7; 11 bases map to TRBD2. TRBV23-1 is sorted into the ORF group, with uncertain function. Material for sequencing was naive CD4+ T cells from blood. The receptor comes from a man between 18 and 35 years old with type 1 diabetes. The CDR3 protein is CASSHPVNFSGGDTYEQYF. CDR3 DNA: TGCGCCAGCAGTCACCCTGTTAACTTTAGCGGGGGGGATACCTACGAGCAGTACTTC.